Sequencing of this T cell receptor beta chain was carried out in a study of blood T cell repertoires in COVID-19. Trimming removed 7 bases from V and 15 bases from J; junction bases left unmatched: 9. The CDR3 extends over 11 amino acids. The V gene's germline CDR1 is WSHSY and CDR2 SAAADI. TCRdb's table, derived via immunoSEQ multiplex PCR, lists solely in-frame clones and lacks some. Here the sample spans about 59,000 clones, 70% to 80% being singletons. Specimen: peripheral blood. The chain has TRBV10-2 and TRBJ2-1, with TRBD1 matching over 7 bases. This TCR came from a man aged 55 to 70 with acute or convalescent COVID-19. The CDR3, as DNA: TGCGCCAGCACCCGACAAGGGGGCCGGTTCTTC. Encoded protein: CASTRQGGRFF.